The T cell receptor beta chain under discussion was sequenced for a study of read filtering for tumor transcriptome and immune sequencing. This clonotype was counted a single time. One base away lies a much larger clone, so this may be a sequencing read error. In this CDR3 the conserved last residue, phenylalanine or tryptophan, is missing, so a read error is likely. V lost 4 bases and J lost 4, with 17 bases in between. The CDR3 extends over 16 amino acids. The library was built from about 400 ng RNA with molecular barcoded adaptors for alpha/delta and beta/gamma chains. TCRdb itself ran the reads through MiXCR, one entry per CDR3 protein. The sample has around 50,000 distinct CDR3 sequences, 10% to 15% seen once.

Sequenced material: a population of CD138-negative cells sorted from bone marrow. The genes are TRBV12-3 or TRBV12-4 and TRBJ1-5; a weak D match, TRBD1 (5 bases). This TCR came from a donor at least 40 years old with multiple myeloma. CDR3 loop: CASSSSGFSPNQPQHL. CDR3 in DNA: TGTGCCAGCAGTTCCTCAGGGTTTTCTCCAAATCAGCCCCAGCATTTA.